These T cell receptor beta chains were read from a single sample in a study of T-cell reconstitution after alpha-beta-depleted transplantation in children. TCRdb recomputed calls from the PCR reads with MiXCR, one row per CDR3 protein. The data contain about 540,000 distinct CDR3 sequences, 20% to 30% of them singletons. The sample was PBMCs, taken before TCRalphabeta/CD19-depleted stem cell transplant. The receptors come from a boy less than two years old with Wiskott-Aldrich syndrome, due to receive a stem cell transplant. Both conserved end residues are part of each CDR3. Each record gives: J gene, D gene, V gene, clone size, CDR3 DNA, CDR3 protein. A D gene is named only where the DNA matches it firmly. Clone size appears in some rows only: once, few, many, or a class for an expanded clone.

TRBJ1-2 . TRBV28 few TGTGCCAGCAGTTTACGGGGGCCCTATGGCTACACCTTC CASSLRGPYGYTF
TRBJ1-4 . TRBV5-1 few TGCGCCAGCGCAGACCCACGACAGACTAATGAAAAACTGTTTTTT CASADPRQTNEKLFF
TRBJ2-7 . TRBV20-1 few TGCAGTGCTAGAGGCCAGAAGTTCGACGAGCAGTACTTC CSARGQKFDEQYF
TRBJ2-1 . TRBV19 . TGTGCCAGTAGTACGGACAGTATAAACAATGAGCAGTTCTTC CASSTDSINNEQFF
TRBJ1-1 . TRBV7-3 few TGTGCCAGCAGCTCGACACAGGACACTGAAGCTTTCTTT CASSSTQDTEAFF
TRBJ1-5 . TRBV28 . TGTGCCAGCAGTACCCCCAATCAGCCCCAGCATTTT CASSTPNQPQHF
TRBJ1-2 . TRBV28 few TGTGCCAGCAGTCCACAGTTCTATGGCTACACCTTC CASSPQFYGYTF
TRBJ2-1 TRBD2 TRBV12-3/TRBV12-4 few TGTGCCAGCAGTTTAAAGCTAGCGGGAGGGCAGTTCTTC CASSLKLAGGQFF
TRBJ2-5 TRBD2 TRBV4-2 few TGTGCCAGCGCCGGGACTAGTCGAGAGACCCAGTACTTC CASAGTSRETQYF
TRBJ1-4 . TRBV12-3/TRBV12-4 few TGTGCCAGCAGTCCCCGAAGGGCCCTGGGGGAAAAACTGTTTTTT CASSPRRALGEKLFF
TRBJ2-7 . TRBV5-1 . TGCGCCAGCAGCTTGGTGTCACCCAATACCTACGAGCAGTACTTC CASSLVSPNTYEQYF
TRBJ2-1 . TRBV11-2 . TGTGCCAGCAGCTTGAAAGGGGTGCGGAATGAGCAGTTCTTC CASSLKGVRNEQFF
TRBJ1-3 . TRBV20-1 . TGCAGTGCCATGGACTCCAGAAACACCATATATTTT CSAMDSRNTIYF
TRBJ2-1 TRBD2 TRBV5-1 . TGCGCCAGCAGCTTGAAGGGAGGGAATGAGCAGTTCTTC CASSLKGGNEQFF
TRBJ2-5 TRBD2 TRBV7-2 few TGTGCCAGCAGCCCTGGATGGCGGGAGGGCCAGGAGACCCAGTACTTC CASSPGWREGQETQYF
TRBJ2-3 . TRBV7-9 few TGTGCCAGCAGCTTAGGGGTAGGGCCAAGCACAGATACGCAGTATTTT CASSLGVGPSTDTQYF
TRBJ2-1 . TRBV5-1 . TGCGCCAGCAGCTTTGTCAGGGCGAATGAGCAGTTCTTC CASSFVRANEQFF
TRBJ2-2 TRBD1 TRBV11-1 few TGTGCCAGCAGTTCAGACAGGGGCCTCAACACCGGGGAGCTGTTTTTT CASSSDRGLNTGELFF
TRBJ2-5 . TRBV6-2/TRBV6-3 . TGTGCCAGCAGTTACTCGAGGCGGGATAACCAAGAGACCCAGTACTTC CASSYSRRDNQETQYF
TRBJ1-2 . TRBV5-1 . TGCGCCAGCAGCTTGGACCACAGGGAAATGGGATATGGCTACACCTTC CASSLDHREMGYGYTF
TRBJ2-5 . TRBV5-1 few TGCGCCAGCAGTCGGGGGAACCAAGAGACCCAGTACTTC CASSRGNQETQYF
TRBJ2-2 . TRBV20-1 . TGCAGTGCTAGAGTTGTTAGCGGCAACACCGGGGAGCTGTTTTTT CSARVVSGNTGELFF
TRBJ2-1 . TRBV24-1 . TGTGCCACCAGTGATTTAGGGGCAGACTCCTACAATGAGCAGTTCTTC CATSDLGADSYNEQFF
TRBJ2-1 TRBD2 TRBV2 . TGTGCCAGCACTGCCCTAGCGGGAGCCAGATCCTACAATGAGCAGTTCTTC CASTALAGARSYNEQFF
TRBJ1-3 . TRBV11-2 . TGTGCCAGCAGCATTAACCTTGCTGGAAACACCATATATTTT CASSINLAGNTIYF
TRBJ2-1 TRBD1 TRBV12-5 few TGTGCTAGTGGTTCCGGGACAGGGTGGGGAGGTGAGCAGTTCTTC CASGSGTGWGGEQFF
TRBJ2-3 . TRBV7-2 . TGTGCCAGCAGCTCCCGGAAAGAAGGGGCGGATACGCAGTATTTT CASSSRKEGADTQYF
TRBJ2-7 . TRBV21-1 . TGTGCCAGCAGCAAAAGCCCGACAACCTATTGCGACGAGCAGTACTTC CASSKSPTTYCDEQYF
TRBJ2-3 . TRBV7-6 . TGTGCCAGCAGCTTATTTCTTCGGGGATTAGCGGATACGCAGTATTTT CASSLFLRGLADTQYF
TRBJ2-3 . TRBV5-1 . TGCGCCAGCAGCTTGAATCAGGGTACAGATACGCAGTATTTT CASSLNQGTDTQYF
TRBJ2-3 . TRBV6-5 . TGTGCCAGCAGTGCTCGGACACATACGCAGTATTTT CASSARTHTQYF
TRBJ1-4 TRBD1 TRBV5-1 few TGCGCCAGCAGCACACAGGGGGATAATGAAAAACTGTTTTTT CASSTQGDNEKLFF
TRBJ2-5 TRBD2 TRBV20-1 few TGCAGTGCCCCCCCCCGGCTAGCGGGAGGAGAGACCCAGTACTTC CSAPPRLAGGETQYF
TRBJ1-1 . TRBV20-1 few TGCAGTGCTAGAATCAGGGGAGCGGGCACTGAAGCTTTCTTT CSARIRGAGTEAFF
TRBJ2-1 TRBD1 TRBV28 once TGTGCCAGCACCGGGGACAGTTTCAATGAGCAGTTCTTC CASTGDSFNEQFF
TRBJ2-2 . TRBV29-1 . TGCAGCGTTCAGAAAGGGGGGAGGGCCCTGGAAAACGGGGACCTGTTTTTT CSVQKGGRALENGDLFF
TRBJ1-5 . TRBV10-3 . TGTGCCATCAGTGAGTCAGGGGGTTACAATCAGCCCCAGCATTTT CAISESGGYNQPQHF
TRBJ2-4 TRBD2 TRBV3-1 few TGTGCCAGCAGCCGCTCCGGGACTACCAAAAACATTCAGTACTTC CASSRSGTTKNIQYF
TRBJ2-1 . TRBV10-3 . TGTGCCATCAGTACTCTCGCTAGCATTGAGCAGTTCTTC CAISTLASIEQFF
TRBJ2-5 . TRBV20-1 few TGCAGTGCTAGGGTGGAGGTGTTTGCAGAGACCCAGTACTTC CSARVEVFAETQYF
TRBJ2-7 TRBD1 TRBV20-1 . TGCAGTGCTAGACGCAGGTGGGACAGGGCCTACGAGCAGTACTTC CSARRRWDRAYEQYF
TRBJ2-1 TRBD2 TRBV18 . TGTGCCAGCTCACCGGGCGCTAGCGGGAGGGCCTACAATGAGCAGTTCTTC CASSPGASGRAYNEQFF
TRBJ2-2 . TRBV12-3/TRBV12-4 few TGTGCCAGCAGTTTAGGTCGGCAGGGGGGACCCGGGGAGCTGTTTTTT CASSLGRQGGPGELFF
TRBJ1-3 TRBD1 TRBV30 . TGTGCCTGGAGTGTACAGGGACAGTCTGGAAACACCATATATTTT CAWSVQGQSGNTIYF
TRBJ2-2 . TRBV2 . TGTGCCAGCAGTGAAGTGACGCGCACCGGGGAGCTGTTTTTT CASSEVTRTGELFF
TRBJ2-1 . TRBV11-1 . TGTGCCAGCAGCTTAGGGGCGGGTAGGGTTTACAATGAGCAGTTCTTC CASSLGAGRVYNEQFF
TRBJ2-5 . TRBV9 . TGTGCCAGCAGCCCTCACTTGAAAGAGACCCAGTACTTC CASSPHLKETQYF
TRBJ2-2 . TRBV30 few TGTGCCTGGAGGGTCAGGGGAACCGGGGAGCTGTTTTTT CAWRVRGTGELFF
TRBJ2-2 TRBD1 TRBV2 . TGTGCCAGCAGCAACGACAGGGCCGGAGGCGGGGAGCTGTTTTTT CASSNDRAGGGELFF
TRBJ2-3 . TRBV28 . TGTGCCAGCACCTCATCTACAGATACGCAGTATTTT CASTSSTDTQYF
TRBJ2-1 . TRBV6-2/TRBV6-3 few TGTGCCAGCAGTTACTCGTTTAATGAGCAGTTCTTC CASSYSFNEQFF
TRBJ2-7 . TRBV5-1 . TGCGCCAGCAGCCCCCGCGGGTTTGTGCAGTACTTC CASSPRGFVQYF
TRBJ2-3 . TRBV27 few TGTGCCAGCAGGAGAGGACTAAAGGGGTCAGATACGCAGTATTTT CASRRGLKGSDTQYF
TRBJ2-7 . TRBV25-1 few TGTGCCAGCAGGGCCCTCTACGAGCAGTACTTC CASRALYEQYF
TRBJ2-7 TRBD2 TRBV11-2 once TGTGCCAGCAGCTTAGTCCTGACTAGCGGGAGGGCTTCCTACGAGCAGTACTTC CASSLVLTSGRASYEQYF